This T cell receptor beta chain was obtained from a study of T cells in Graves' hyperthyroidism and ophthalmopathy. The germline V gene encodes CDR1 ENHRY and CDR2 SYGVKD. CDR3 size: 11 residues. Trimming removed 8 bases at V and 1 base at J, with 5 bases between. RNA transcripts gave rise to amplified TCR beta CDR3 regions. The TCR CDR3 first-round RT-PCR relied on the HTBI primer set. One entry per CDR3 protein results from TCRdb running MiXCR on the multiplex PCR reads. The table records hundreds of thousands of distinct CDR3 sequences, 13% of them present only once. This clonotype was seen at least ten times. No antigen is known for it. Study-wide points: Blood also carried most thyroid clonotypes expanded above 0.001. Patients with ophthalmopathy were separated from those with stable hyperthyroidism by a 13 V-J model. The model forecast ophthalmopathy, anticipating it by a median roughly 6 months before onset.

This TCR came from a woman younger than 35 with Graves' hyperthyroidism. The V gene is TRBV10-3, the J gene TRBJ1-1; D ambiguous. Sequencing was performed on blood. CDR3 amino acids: CAILANTEAFF. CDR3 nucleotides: TGTGCCATCCTGGCGAACACTGAAGCTTTCTTT.